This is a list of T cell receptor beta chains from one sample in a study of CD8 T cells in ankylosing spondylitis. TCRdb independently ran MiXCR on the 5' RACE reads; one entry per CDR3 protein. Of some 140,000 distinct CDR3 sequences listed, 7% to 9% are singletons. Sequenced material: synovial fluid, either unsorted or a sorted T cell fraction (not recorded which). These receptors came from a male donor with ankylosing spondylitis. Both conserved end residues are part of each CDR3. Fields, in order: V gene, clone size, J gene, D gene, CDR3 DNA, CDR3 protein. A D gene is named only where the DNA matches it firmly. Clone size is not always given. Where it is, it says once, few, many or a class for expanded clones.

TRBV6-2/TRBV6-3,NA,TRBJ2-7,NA,TGTGCCAGCAGTTCAGGGTCGGTTTTCGATCGCTACGAGCAGTACTTC,CASSSGSVFDRYEQYF
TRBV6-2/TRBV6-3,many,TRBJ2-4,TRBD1,TGTGCCAGCAGCCCAGGACAGGTGGGGGCCAAAAACATTCAGTACTTC,CASSPGQVGAKNIQYF
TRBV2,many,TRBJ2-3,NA,TGTGCCAGCCGTCCGGGGGCCGGCACAGATACGCAGTATTTT,CASRPGAGTDTQYF
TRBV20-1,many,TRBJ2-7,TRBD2,TGCAGTGCTAGAGGACTCTTAGCGGGAGTCGGCGAGCAGTACTTC,CSARGLLAGVGEQYF
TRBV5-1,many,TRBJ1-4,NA,TGCGCCAGCAGCTCGGGACGTTCAACTAATGAAAAACTGTTTTTT,CASSSGRSTNEKLFF
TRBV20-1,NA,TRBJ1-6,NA,TGCAGTGCTAGAGTAGGCGTGAGGGGACTACCCCTCCACTTT,CSARVGVRGLPLHF
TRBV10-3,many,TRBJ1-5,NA,TGTGCCATTCAGGCAGGGCCCAATCAGCCCCAGCATTTT,CAIQAGPNQPQHF
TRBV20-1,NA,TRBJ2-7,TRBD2,TGCAGTGCTAGAGCTGGGACTAGCGGGAGTGGCGAGCAGTACTTC,CSARAGTSGSGEQYF
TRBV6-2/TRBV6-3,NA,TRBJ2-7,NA,TGTGCCAGCCGAACCTTGGGAGAGCAGTACTTC,CASRTLGEQYF
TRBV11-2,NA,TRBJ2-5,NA,TGTGCCAGCAGCTTAGTGGGTCCGTTCGGGACCCAGTACTTC,CASSLVGPFGTQYF
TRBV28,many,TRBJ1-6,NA,TGTGCCATAGGAAGGGGGATCTCACCCCTCCACTTT,CAIGRGISPLHF
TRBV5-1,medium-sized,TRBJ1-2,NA,TGCGCCAGCAGCTCCCTCGGGACCTCGGAAGGCTACACCTTC,CASSSLGTSEGYTF
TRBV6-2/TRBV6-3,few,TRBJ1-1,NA,TGTGCCAGCAGTGATATGGAGGGGACTGAAGCTTTCTTT,CASSDMEGTEAFF
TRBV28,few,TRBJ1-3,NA,TGTGCCAGCAGTTCCCGACCGCGCTCTGGAAACACCATATATTTT,CASSSRPRSGNTIYF
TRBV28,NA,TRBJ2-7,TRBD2,TGTGCCAGCAGTACTTCCCTCACGACTAGCGGGACAAGACACTACGAGCAGTACTTC,CASSTSLTTSGTRHYEQYF
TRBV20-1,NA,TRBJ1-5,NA,TGCAGTGCTTCAACAGGGATGGGCAATCAGCCCCAGCATTTT,CSASTGMGNQPQHF
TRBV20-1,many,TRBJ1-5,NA,TGCAGTGCTAGCGGGGCATATCAGCCCCAGCATTTT,CSASGAYQPQHF
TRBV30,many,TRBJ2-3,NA,TGTGCCTGGAACGGCCCCCAAGATACGCAGTATTTT,CAWNGPQDTQYF
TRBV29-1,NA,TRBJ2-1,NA,TGCAGCGTTGAAGATTATATGGGGAATGAGCAGTTCTTC,CSVEDYMGNEQFF
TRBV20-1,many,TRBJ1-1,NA,TGCAGTGTCAGAAGAGGGAAAGCTTTCTTT,CSVRRGKAFF
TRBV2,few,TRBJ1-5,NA,TGTGCCAGCAGTGACGGGCAGAGGGGTCAGCCCCAGCATTTT,CASSDGQRGQPQHF
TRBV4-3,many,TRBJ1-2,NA,TGCGCCAGCAGCCCTGACGGGCGCGACTATGGCTACACCTTC,CASSPDGRDYGYTF
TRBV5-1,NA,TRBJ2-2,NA,TGCGCCAGCAAAGACTTTTTAGACACCGGGGAGCTGTTTTTT,CASKDFLDTGELFF
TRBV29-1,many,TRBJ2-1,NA,TGCAGCGCCGCTGGACGGGAATTCGGGGAGCAGTTCTTC,CSAAGREFGEQFF
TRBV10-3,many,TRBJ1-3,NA,TGTGCCAGCCACCAGGAGAGCTCTGGAAACACCATATATTTT,CASHQESSGNTIYF